One and the same sample provided the 31 T cell receptor beta chains below, sequenced in a study of molecular identifiers for immune sequencing clone quantification. TCRdb reprocessed the PCR reads via MiXCR and lists one record per CDR3 protein. The table has approximately 320,000 distinct CDR3 sequences, about 22% seen once; the top ten hold 0.65% to 0.75%. Material: naive CD8+ T cells from blood, with Jurkat cell RNA spiked in. Subset: FACS-sorted CD8+CD4-CCR7+CD45RA+ naive T cells. Receptor source: a human donor in good health. Some libraries in this study had Jurkat cell RNA spiked in.

This clonotype has ten or more counts. The genes are TRBV28 and TRBJ2-3; D possibly corresponds to TRBD2 (6 bases). CDR3 length equals 16 residues. CDR1 MDHEN and CDR2 SYDVKM come from the germline V gene. V was cut by 5 bases and J by 6 bases, with 21 bases left in between. The CDR3 is CASSLPGTRGRDTQYF. The DNA for the CDR3 is TGTGCCAGCAGTCTCCCCGGGACTCGCGGTAGGGATACGCAGTATTTT.

This clonotype was found a few times. This chain connects TRBV12-3 or TRBV12-4 to TRBJ2-1; perhaps TRBD2 as D (6 bases). The CDR3 length is 13 residues. V was pared by 5 bases and J by 4 bases, with 9 bases between. The DNA of the CDR3 is TGTGCCAGCAGTCCGGGGACTTACAATGAGCAGTTCTTC. Translation gives CASSPGTYNEQFF.

Concerning this clonotype: Just one base apart from a much larger clone, this may be a read error. A read error is likely, as this CDR3 ends without the conserved phenylalanine or tryptophan. The chain joins TRBV7-9 to TRBJ1-1, with a possible D match to TRBD1 (5 bases). Trimming pared 5 bases from V and 4 bases from J, leaving 17 bases between. CDR3 length: 15 residues. The germline CDR1 and CDR2 sequences are SEHNR and FQNEAQ (reference sequence). The chain's CDR3 is CASSHAQGGGTEAFL. DNA for the CDR3: TGTGCCAGCAGCCACGCCCAGGGCGGTGGCACTGAAGCTTTCCTT.

The chain employs TRBV27 and TRBJ1-2; 7 nucleotides align to TRBD1. This CDR3 region has 16 residues. The V segment lost 5 bases and the J segment 4 bases; nucleotides outside the gene matches: 13. Germline CDR1 MNHEY, CDR2 SMNVEV (reference sequence). CDR3 protein: CASSQLGQTTAYGYTF. Written as DNA, the CDR3 is TGTGCCAGCAGTCAACTGGGACAGACCACCGCCTATGGCTACACCTTC.

This clonotype was detected many times. V is TRBV28 and J is TRBJ2-5, with TRBD1 identical over 8 bases. The CDR3 has 16 amino acids. The germline V gene encodes CDR1 MDHEN and CDR2 SYDVKM. Trimming removed 5 bases from V and 1 base from J; junction bases left unmatched: 9. CDR3 region: CASSPRQGKGQETQYF. Written as DNA, the CDR3 is TGTGCCAGCAGTCCGAGACAGGGGAAAGGCCAAGAGACCCAGTACTTC.

Remarks on this clonotype: The junction shows a germline mismatch at one end, possibly a read error. This chain connects TRBV7-9 to TRBJ1-1, with D possibly TRBD1 on 5 matching bases. Germline lookup yields CDR1 SEHNR and CDR2 FQNEAQ (reference sequence). CDR3 length: 14 amino acids. The CDR3: CASSSGGARTEASF. The CDR3 DNA follows: TGTGCCAGCAGCTCAGGAGGGGCGAGGACTGAAGCTTCCTTT. The complete variable domain, with remaining parts taken from reference TRBV7-9 and TRBJ1-1, reads DTGVSQNPRHKITKRGQNVTFRCDPISEHNRLYWYRQTLGQGPEFLTYFQNEAQLEKSRLLSDRFSAERPKGSFSTLEIQRTEQGDSAMYLCASSSGGARTEASFGQGTRLTVV.

This clonotype appeared a few times. The V and J genes are TRBV27 and TRBJ1-3; 9 bases line up with TRBD1. The CDR3 is 14 residues long. Trimming at V came to 3 bases and at J to 7 bases, leaving 4 bases not matched to a gene. Germline CDR1 MNHEY, CDR2 SMNVEV (reference sequence). The DNA for the CDR3 is TGTGCCAGCAGTTTTGGACAGGGGAGTAACACCATATATTTT. Amino acid sequence: CASSFGQGSNTIYF.

This clonotype has just a few counts. The J gene is TRBJ2-7, the V gene TRBV30; 7 bases agree with TRBD2. Germline-derived CDR1 and CDR2 are GTSNPN and SVGIG (reference sequence). The CDR3 is made up of 14 amino acids. The V gene end was trimmed by 0 bases and the J gene end by 3 bases; junction bases not matched to a gene: 5. The CDR3 loop is CAWSVTSVNYEQYF. The DNA for the CDR3 is TGTGCCTGGAGTGTTACTAGCGTAAACTACGAGCAGTACTTC.

The genes are TRBV7-9 and TRBJ1-5; no definite D call. The CDR3 is 15 residues long. Trimming cost V 5 bases and J 1 base, with 12 bases left between them. The germline V gene has CDR1 SEHNR and CDR2 FQNEAQ (reference sequence). CDR3 nucleotides: TGTGCCAGCAGCCCAGCGTTCCACAGCAATCAGCCCCAGCATTTT. Translated, it gives CASSPAFHSNQPQHF.

The chain is built from TRBV6-5 and TRBJ2-5, with a tentative D call TRBD1 (5 bases). The germline V gene encodes CDR1 MNHEY and CDR2 SVGAGI. Trimming took off 5 bases at V and 2 bases at J, with 15 bases between the two ends. This CDR3 has 15 amino acids. The CDR3 loop reads CASSPQTEIQETQYF. The CDR3 region has the DNA TGTGCCAGCAGTCCGCAGACAGAGATTCAAGAGACCCAGTACTTC.

In its sample, this clonotype was seen many times. The V gene is TRBV7-2, the J gene TRBJ1-1; D uncertain. The CDR3 totals 14 residues. The V end was cut by 7 bases, the J end by 4 bases, with 16 bases between. Germline CDR1 reads SGHTA; CDR2 reads FQGNSA. The CDR3: CASISGQLATEAFF. The CDR3 DNA reads TGTGCCAGCATCTCCGGGCAATTGGCCACTGAAGCTTTCTTT.

This rearrangement joins TRBV13 to TRBJ2-1; D is unresolved. Germline values: CDR1 PRHDT, CDR2 FYEKMQ (reference sequence). Trimming shortened V by 5 bases and J by 1 base, and 12 bases separated the two germline ends. This CDR3 has 15 amino acids. The DNA for the CDR3 is TGTGCCAGCAGCACAATAAAAGATTCCTACAATGAGCAGTTCTTC. Translated, it gives CASSTIKDSYNEQFF. Together with reference TRBV13 and TRBJ2-1, the CDR3 gives the full variable domain: AAGVIQSPRHLIKEKRETATLKCYPIPRHDTVYWYQQGPGQDPQFLISFYEKMQSDKGSIPDRFSAQQFSDYHSELNMSSLELGDSALYFCASSTIKDSYNEQFFGPGTRLTVL.

The chain uses TRBV27 and TRBJ1-1, with D possibly being TRBD1 (5 bases). This CDR3 region has 13 residues. V lost 6 bases and J 5 bases, leaving 13 bases between the germline ends. Germline-derived CDR1 and CDR2 are MNHEY and SMNVEV (reference sequence). Here the CDR3 reads CASRGGIGTEAFF. Written as DNA, the CDR3 is TGTGCCAGCAGGGGGGGGATTGGGACTGAAGCTTTCTTT.

A note on this clonotype: This may be a read error, as it is one base from a much larger clone. The chain employs TRBV29-1 and TRBJ2-2; maybe TRBD2 (5 bases). This CDR3 spans 13 amino acids. Germline CDR1 is SQVTM and CDR2 is ANQGSEA. DNA of the CDR3: TGCAGCGTTCGGTACGAAAACACCGGGGAGCTGTATTTT. This gives the protein CSVRYENTGELYF.

Points on this clonotype: A read error may be the cause here, since a much bigger clone is one base away. V is TRBV4-3 and J is TRBJ1-6, with 7 bases fitting TRBD1. The trim removed 8 bases at V and 8 bases at J, leaving 9 bases unmatched. The CDR3 consists of 14 residues. Germline CDR1 is LGHNA and CDR2 is YSLEER. CDR3 in DNA: TGCGCCAGCCGCCGCGGACAGGTTCATTCACCCCTCCACTTT. As protein: CASRRGQVHSPLHF.

This clonotype was observed a few times. The chain combines TRBV3-1 with TRBJ1-1; D is undetermined. V was shortened by 0 bases and J by 3 bases, with 14 bases between the two germline ends. This CDR3 spans 16 amino acids. CDR1 and CDR2 (germline): LGHDT, YNNKEL (reference sequence). The CDR3, as DNA: TGTGCCAGCAGCCAAGAGGCTGGGCCTAGGGACACTGAAGCTTTCTTT. Its translation is CASSQEAGPRDTEAFF.

This clonotype was observed at least ten times. The V gene is TRBV7-9, the J gene TRBJ1-1; 8 bases fit TRBD1. J was trimmed by 6 bases and V by 4 bases; bases with no gene match: 4. The germline V gene encodes CDR1 SEHNR and CDR2 FQNEAQ (reference sequence). CDR3 length equals 13 residues. CDR3 DNA sequence: TGTGCCAGCAGCTCTTTGGACAGGGCTGAAGCTTTCTTT. It codes for CASSSLDRAEAFF.

In regard to this clonotype: At one end the junction does not follow the germline gene, possibly because of a read error. V usage is TRBV7-9 and J usage is TRBJ1-6; 7 bases agree with TRBD1. In germline, CDR1 is SEHNR, CDR2 FQNEAQ (reference sequence). The CDR3 loop spans 17 amino acids. As DNA, the CDR3 is TGTGCCGGCAGCCCCTTCACTCCCGGGACAGTCAATTCACCCCTCCACTTT. Amino acids: CAGSPFTPGTVNSPLHF.

This clonotype appeared many times. The rearrangement joins TRBV20-1 to TRBJ2-7; 8 positions agree with TRBD2. Germline V gene sequence: CDR1 DFQATT, CDR2 SNEGSKA (reference sequence). V lost 3 bases to trimming and J lost 0 bases; unmatched junction nucleotides: 4. The length of the CDR3 is 14 residues. The CDR3 loop is CSASKLAGSYEQYF. The CDR3 nucleotides are TGCAGTGCTAGTAAGCTAGCGGGCTCCTACGAGCAGTACTTC.

This clonotype has at least ten counts. This chain joins TRBV7-2 and TRBJ2-7; TRBD2 is a possible D gene (6 bases). Germline lookup yields CDR1 SGHTA and CDR2 FQGNSA. The CDR3 has 14 residues. Trimming left V 7 bases short and J 0 bases short, with 13 bases between. The CDR3 protein is CASIPGESSYEQYF. The DNA for the CDR3 is TGTGCCAGCATCCCGGGGGAGAGCTCCTACGAGCAGTACTTC. Complete variable domain (other parts from reference TRBV7-2 and TRBJ2-7): GAGVSQSPSNKVTEKGKDVELRCDPISGHTALYWYRQSLGQGLEFLIYFQGNSAPDKSGLPSDRFSAERTGGSVSTLTIQRTQQEDSAVYLCASIPGESSYEQYFGPGTRLTVT.

The chain is built from TRBV29-1 and TRBJ2-1, with D maybe TRBD2 (7 bases). The CDR3 consists of 16 residues. Germline V CDR1 and CDR2: SQVTM, ANQGSEA. Trimming took 1 base from V and 2 from J, leaving 15 bases between them. DNA for the CDR3: TGCAGCGTTGAAGGGGGAGGGACAAAGCCCTACAATGAGCAGTTCTTC. It encodes CSVEGGGTKPYNEQFF.

The chain carries TRBV29-1 and TRBJ1-2; D gene unclear. V was shortened by 1 base and J by 8 bases, with 8 bases between the two germline ends. CDR1 is SQVTM, CDR2 ANQGSEA, per germline. This CDR3 contains 11 residues. CDR3 amino acids: CSVEVGVGYTF. CDR3 bases: TGCAGCGTTGAAGTTGGGGTCGGCTACACCTTC.

The table lists this clonotype with a count of one. This may stem from a read error, because a much larger clone lies one nucleotide away. The conserved closing phenylalanine or tryptophan is absent in this CDR3, likely reflecting a read error. The V call is TRBV28, the J call TRBJ1-5, with D possibly TRBD1 on 6 matching bases. The CDR3 sequence is 14 residues long. V was clipped by 6 bases and J by 0 bases, with 9 bases between them. Germline CDR1 reads MDHEN; CDR2 reads SYDVKM. CDR3 nucleotides: TGTGCCAGCAGCGGACAGTATAGCAATCAGCCCCAGCATGTT. Translating it yields CASSGQYSNQPQHV.

The chain couples TRBV27 to TRBJ2-1; 8 bases align to TRBD1. V was pared by 8 bases and J by 7 bases, with 13 bases of the junction left unmatched. Germline V CDR1 and CDR2: MNHEY, SMNVEV (reference sequence). The CDR3 has 15 residues. The CDR3 loop is CASGAGQGYMNEQFF. In nucleotides, the CDR3 is TGTGCCAGCGGTGCCGGACAGGGTTATATGAATGAGCAGTTCTTC.

The chain carries TRBV7-8 and TRBJ2-5; weak D call: TRBD2 (5 bases). The CDR3 has 16 amino acids. The V gene lost 8 bases and the J gene lost 0 bases, with 19 bases spanning the gap. Germline values: CDR1 SGHVS, CDR2 FQNEAQ. Here the CDR3 reads CASGPVSGINQETQYF. CDR3 sequence (DNA): TGTGCCAGCGGGCCGGTCTCGGGGATTAACCAAGAGACCCAGTACTTC.

As regards this clonotype: This could be a read error, since a much larger clone is one nucleotide away. The chain links TRBV29-1 to TRBJ2-3; D call uncertain. This CDR3 comprises 10 residues. Germline lookup yields CDR1 SQVTM and CDR2 ANQGSEA. CDR3 sequence (DNA): TGCAGCGTCCATGGGGATACGCCGTATTTT. Residues: CSVHGDTPYF.

Remarks on this clonotype: A much larger clonotype is one base distant, so this may be a read error. The chain recombines TRBV6-5 with TRBJ1-1; D is undetermined. The CDR3 has 13 amino acids. V shed 2 bases and J shed 3 bases, with 7 bases lying between them. Germline loops: CDR1 MNHEY, CDR2 SVGAGI. The CDR3 is CASSYVQDTEAFF. CDR3 in DNA: TGTGCCAGCAGTTACGTCCAGGACACTGAAGCTTTCTTT.

In the case of this clonotype: This is likely a read error, given that the CDR3 carries no conserved phenylalanine or tryptophan at its end. The genes are TRBV19 and TRBJ2-1; 10 bases line up with TRBD1. V was clipped by 5 bases and J by 2 bases; unmatched bases: 3. The CDR3 loop spans 15 amino acids. The germline V gene has CDR1 LNHDA and CDR2 SQIVND (reference sequence). The CDR3: CASSSTGGTYNEQFL. CDR3 DNA sequence: TGTGCCAGTAGTTCGACAGGGGGCACCTACAATGAGCAGTTCCTC.

This clonotype was counted ten times or more. J is TRBJ2-5 and V is TRBV9; D is unresolved. V was shortened by 3 bases and J by 0 bases, with 3 bases between the two germline ends. From germline, CDR1 is SGDLS and CDR2 YYNGEE. The CDR3 contains 12 residues. The CDR3, as DNA: TGTGCCAGCAGCGCAGACCAAGAGACCCAGTACTTC. Translation gives CASSADQETQYF.

This chain uses TRBV9 with TRBJ2-3; 8 nucleotides match TRBD1. The ends lost 2 bases at V and 4 bases at J; junction bases unmatched: 9. CDR3 length equals 16 residues. Germline CDR1 reads SGDLS; CDR2 reads YYNGEE. CDR3 sequence (DNA): TGTGCCAGCAGCGTCGAGGGGACAGGTGGGTCAGATACGCAGTATTTT. Its translation is CASSVEGTGGSDTQYF. The full variable domain, completed using reference TRBV9 and TRBJ2-3, is DSGVTQTPKHLITATGQRVTLRCSPRSGDLSVYWYQQSLDQGLQFLIQYYNGEERAKGNILERFSAQQFPDLHSELNLSSLELGDSALYFCASSVEGTGGSDTQYFGPGTRLTVL.

This clonotype was recorded a few times. The rearrangement joins TRBV7-9 to TRBJ2-3, with TRBD1 matching 10 bases. CDR3 length equals 16 residues. CDR1 is SEHNR and CDR2 is FQNEAQ in the germline V gene (reference sequence). The junction had 6 bases not matched to a gene; V was cut back by 5 bases and J by 1 base. In DNA form, the CDR3 reads TGTGCCAGCAGCGGCCCCGGGACAGGGGGCACAGATACGCAGTATTTT. Translation gives CASSGPGTGGTDTQYF.